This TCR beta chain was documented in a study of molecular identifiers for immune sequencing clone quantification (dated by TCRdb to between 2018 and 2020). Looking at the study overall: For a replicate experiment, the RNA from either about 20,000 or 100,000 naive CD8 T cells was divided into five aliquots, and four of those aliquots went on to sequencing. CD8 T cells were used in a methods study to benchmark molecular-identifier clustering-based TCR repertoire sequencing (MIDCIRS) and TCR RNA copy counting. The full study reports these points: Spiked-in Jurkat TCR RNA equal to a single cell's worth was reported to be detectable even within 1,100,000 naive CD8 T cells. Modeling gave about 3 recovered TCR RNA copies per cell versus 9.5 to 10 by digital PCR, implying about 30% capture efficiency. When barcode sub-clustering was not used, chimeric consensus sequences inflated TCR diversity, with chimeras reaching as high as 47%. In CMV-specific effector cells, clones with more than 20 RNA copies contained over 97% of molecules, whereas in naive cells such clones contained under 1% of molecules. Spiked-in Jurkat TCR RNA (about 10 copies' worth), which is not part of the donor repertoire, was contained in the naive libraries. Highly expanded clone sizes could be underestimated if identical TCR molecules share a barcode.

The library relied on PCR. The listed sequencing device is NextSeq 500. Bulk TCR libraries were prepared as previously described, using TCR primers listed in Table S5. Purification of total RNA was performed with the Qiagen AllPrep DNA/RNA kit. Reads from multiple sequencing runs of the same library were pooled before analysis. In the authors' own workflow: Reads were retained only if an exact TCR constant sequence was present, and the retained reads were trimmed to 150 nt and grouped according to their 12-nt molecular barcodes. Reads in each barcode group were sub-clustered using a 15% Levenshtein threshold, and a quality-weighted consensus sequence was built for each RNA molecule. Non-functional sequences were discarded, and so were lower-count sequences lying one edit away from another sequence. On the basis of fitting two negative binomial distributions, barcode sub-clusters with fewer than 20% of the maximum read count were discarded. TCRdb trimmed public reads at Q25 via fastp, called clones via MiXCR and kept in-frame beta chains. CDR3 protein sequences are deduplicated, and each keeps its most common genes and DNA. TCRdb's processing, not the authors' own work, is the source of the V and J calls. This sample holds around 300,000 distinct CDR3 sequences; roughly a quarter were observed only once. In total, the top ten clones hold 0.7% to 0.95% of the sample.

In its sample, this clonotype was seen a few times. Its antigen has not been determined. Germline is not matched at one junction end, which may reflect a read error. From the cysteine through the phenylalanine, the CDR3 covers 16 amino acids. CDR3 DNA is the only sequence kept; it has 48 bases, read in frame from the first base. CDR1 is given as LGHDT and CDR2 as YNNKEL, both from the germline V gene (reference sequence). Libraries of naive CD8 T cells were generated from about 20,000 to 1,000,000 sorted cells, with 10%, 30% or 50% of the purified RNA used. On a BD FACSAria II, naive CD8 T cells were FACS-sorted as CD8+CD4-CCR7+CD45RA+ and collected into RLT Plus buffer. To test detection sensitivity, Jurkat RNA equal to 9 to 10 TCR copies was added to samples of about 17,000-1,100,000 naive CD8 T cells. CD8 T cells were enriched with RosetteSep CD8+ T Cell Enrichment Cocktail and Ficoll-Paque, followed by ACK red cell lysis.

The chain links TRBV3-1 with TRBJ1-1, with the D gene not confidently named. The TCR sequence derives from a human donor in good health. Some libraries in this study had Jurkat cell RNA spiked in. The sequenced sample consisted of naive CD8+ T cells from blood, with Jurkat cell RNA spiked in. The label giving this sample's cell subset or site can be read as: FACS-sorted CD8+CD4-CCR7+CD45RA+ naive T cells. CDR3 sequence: CASSQDLRVENTGAFF. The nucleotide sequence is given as TGTGCCAGCAGCCAAGATCTCCGGGTTGAAAACACTGGAGCTTTCTTT.